The present entry profiles one T cell receptor (beta chain) with its context. The V segment lost 8 bases and the J segment 5 bases; nucleotides outside the gene matches: 9. Germline loops: CDR1 SQVTM, CDR2 ANQGSEA. The CDR3 spans 14 residues. Random hexamers were used to reverse transcribe an amount of roughly 0.45 to 1 ug RNA. Multiplex PCR with immunoSEQ amplified the TCR beta CDR3 across 54 Vbeta and 13 Jbeta. In TCRdb, the immunoSEQ multiplex PCR reads were re-called with MiXCR into one record per CDR3 protein. The data contain under 200,000 distinct CDR3 sequences, around 94% of them singletons. This entry comes from a study of CD8 T cells in Susac syndrome.

The sample consisted of CD4+ T cells from PBMCs. This sequence originates from a human donor with Susac syndrome. The V and J genes are TRBV29-1 and TRBJ2-3, with 11 bases identical to TRBD2. The CDR3 DNA reads as TGCAGCATCGTAGGTCTAGCGGGAGGAGATACGCAGTATTTT. Residues: CSIVGLAGGDTQYF.